The clone carrying this T cell receptor beta chain was seen a handful of times. What it binds is unknown. This record comes from a study of T-cell reconstitution after alpha-beta-depleted transplantation in children. General observations from the study: It was reported that alpha-beta T cells came from several hundred expanded graft clones (about two months after transplant). Surviving recipient T cells and thymic progenitors accounted for the high day-60 TCRbeta diversity observed in some patients.

Preparation of the TCRbeta library used unique molecular identifiers. TCRdb re-called the PCR reads through MiXCR, storing one row per CDR3 protein. The sample has about 980,000 distinct CDR3 sequences, about 30% seen once; the top ten hold around 30%. The CDR3 loop spans 16 amino acids. Germline assignment: CDR1 MNHNS and CDR2 SASEGT. V was shortened by 3 bases and J by 2 bases, with 16 bases between the two germline ends. V gene TRBV6-1 combines with J gene TRBJ2-5; D is unresolved. The receptor comes from a boy in the first two years of life who had a stem cell transplant for SCID, so the T cells may come from the graft donor. Specimen: PBMCs, mostly from graft donor cells, collected 360 days after TCRalphabeta/CD19-depleted stem cell transplant. CDR3 loop: CASSDESGPKQETQYF. CDR3 DNA sequence: TGTGCCAGCAGTGACGAGAGTGGCCCCAAGCAAGAGACCCAGTACTTC.